Detailed here is one T cell receptor (beta chain). A read error may explain this, as a much larger clone is one base away. After removal of 4 bases from V and 5 bases from J, the junction contained 11 bases not matched to a gene. Germline CDR1 and CDR2: ENHRY and SYGVKD. This CDR3 is built from 16 residues. TCRdb re-called the 5' RACE reads with MiXCR, one entry per CDR3 protein. The sample carries fewer than 70,000 distinct CDR3 sequences, approximately 15% recorded once. The data stem from a study of T cells of healthy individuals. The origin of this receptor is a human donor in good health. J is TRBJ2-3 and V is TRBV10-3; 8 nucleotides agree with TRBD2. Here the CDR3 reads CAISGPSGWAVDTQYF. DNA of the CDR3: TGTGCCATCAGTGGTCCTAGCGGGTGGGCCGTAGATACGCAGTATTTT.